These 23 T cell receptor beta chains were all obtained from the same sample, sequenced in a study of cytomegalovirus exposure and HLA in healthy donors. Libraries were prepared by immunoSEQ multiplex PCR; TCRdb keeps only in-frame clonotypes and omits some of them. This sample has 100,000 to 150,000 clones, with about 96% found just once. The sequenced sample was PBMCs. The receptors originated from a man aged 18 to 29 in good health and CMV-seronegative.

The chain carries TRBV4-3 and TRBJ2-7, with 10 positions matching TRBD2. Germline-derived CDR1 and CDR2 are LGHNA and YSLEER. The CDR3 length is 15 residues. Trimming took 1 base from V and 3 from J; bases not matched to a gene: 3. CDR3 coding DNA: TGCGCCAGCAGCCAAGGTGCTAGCGGGAGCTACGAGCAGTACTTC. Residues: CASSQGASGSYEQYF.

The chain combines TRBV25-1 with TRBJ2-1, with unresolved D. CDR3 length: 11 residues. V shed 7 bases and J shed 5 bases, with 6 bases lying between them. The germline V gene has CDR1 MGHDK and CDR2 SYGVNS. The CDR3 DNA reads TGTGCCAGCAAACTACACAATGAGCAGTTCTTC. It encodes CASKLHNEQFF.

This sequence joins TRBV13 and TRBJ2-7, with 9 bases aligning to TRBD2. J lost 3 bases, V lost 0 bases, and 3 bases had no gene match. Germline V CDR1 and CDR2: PRHDT, FYEKMQ (reference sequence). CDR3 length: 15 residues. For the CDR3, the DNA is TGTGCCAGCAGCTTAGGCCCTAGCGGGAACTACGAGCAGTACTTC. Its translation: CASSLGPSGNYEQYF.

The CDR3 region has the DNA TGTGCCAGCAGCTTAGGTCGGGGGAGGATGTGGGTGAACACTGAAGCTTTCTTT. Amino acid sequence: CASSLGRGRMWVNTEAFF. The genes are TRBV5-6 and TRBJ1-1; possibly TRBD1 for D (5 bases). The CDR3 contains 18 residues. With 2 bases removed from V and 0 bases from J, the gap between germline ends came to 20 bases. Germline-derived CDR1 and CDR2 are SGHDT and YYEEEE. Based on the CDR3 plus reference TRBV5-6 and TRBJ1-1, the full variable domain is DAGVTQSPTHLIKTRGQQVTLRCSPKSGHDTVSWYQQALGQGPQFIFQYYEEEERQRGNFPDRFSGHQFPNYSSELNVNALLLGDSALYLCASSLGRGRMWVNTEAFFGQGTRLTVV.

In DNA, the CDR3 is TGTGCCAGCAGTTTCCCCGGGACAGGGAACTACGAGCAGTACTTC. Protein sequence: CASSFPGTGNYEQYF. The chain carries TRBV5-8 and TRBJ2-7; the match to TRBD1 covers 9 bases. V shed 5 bases, J shed 3 bases, and the junction held 9 bases outside the gene matches. CDR3 length: 15 residues. The germline gives CDR1 SGHTS, CDR2 YDEGEE.

The J gene is TRBJ1-1, the V gene TRBV25-1, with TRBD1 identical over 11 bases. V was pared by 0 bases and J by 4 bases, with 1 base of the junction left unmatched. The CDR3 contains 15 residues. The germline V gene encodes CDR1 MGHDK and CDR2 SYGVNS. CDR3 sequence (DNA): TGTGCCAGCAGTGAATATGGGACAGGGGGCACTGAAGCTTTCTTT. Its translation is CASSEYGTGGTEAFF.

In its sample, this clone was seen once. J is TRBJ2-1 and V is TRBV27; 13 bases line up with TRBD2. Germline lookup yields CDR1 MNHEY and CDR2 SMNVEV (reference sequence). Losses at the gene ends were 5 bases for V and 2 bases for J; bases not matched to a gene: 3. This CDR3 contains 16 residues. This CDR3 is CASSPGTSGAYNEQFF. The CDR3, as DNA: TGTGCCAGCAGTCCAGGGACTAGCGGGGCCTACAATGAGCAGTTCTTC.

This sequence joins TRBV15 and TRBJ2-7; 8 nucleotides match TRBD2. This CDR3 region has 17 residues. Germline V gene data show CDR1 as LNHNV and CDR2 as YYDKDF (reference sequence). V lost 1 base and J lost 3; bases outside the gene matches: 11. CDR3 sequence reads: CATSRAGAGLADYEQYF. CDR3 nucleotides: TGTGCCACCAGCAGAGCAGGAGCCGGACTAGCAGACTACGAGCAGTACTTC.

The V and J genes are TRBV28 and TRBJ1-2; 12 nucleotides agree with TRBD1. This CDR3 region has 14 residues. Per germline, CDR1 MDHEN and CDR2 SYDVKM. V lost 6 bases and J lost 8; bases outside the gene matches: 7. The CDR3 reads CASSRDRGLGGYTF. CDR3 sequence (DNA): TGTGCCAGCAGCAGGGACAGGGGGCTCGGCGGCTACACCTTC.

The chain is built from TRBV30 and TRBJ2-4; 8 bases line up with TRBD2. The CDR3 consists of 18 residues. After removal of 1 base from V and 3 bases from J, the junction contained 14 bases not matched to a gene. Germline V CDR1 and CDR2: GTSNPN, SVGIG (reference sequence). The CDR3 region has the DNA TGTGCCTGGAGTGACCCTCGGCGGGAGGTATGGGGCAAAAACATTCAGTACTTC. This sequence encodes CAWSDPRREVWGKNIQYF.

The chain is built from TRBV28 and TRBJ1-5; D is unresolved. The germline gives CDR1 MDHEN, CDR2 SYDVKM. V was pared by 1 base and J by 4 bases, with 8 bases between. The CDR3 has 14 residues. The CDR3 DNA reads as TGTGCCAGCAGTTTATCTTTGAGGAATCAGCCCCAGCATTTT. As protein: CASSLSLRNQPQHF.

The V call is TRBV15, the J call TRBJ2-3; maybe TRBD2 (7 bases). V lost 3 bases and J lost 4, with 14 bases in between. Germline-derived CDR1 and CDR2 are LNHNV and YYDKDF (reference sequence). This CDR3 contains 15 residues. The CDR3 DNA is TGTGCCACCAGCAGGGACAGCGGGGCCGCAGATACGCAGTATTTT. It is translated as CATSRDSGAADTQYF.

This clone was seen only once. J is TRBJ1-1 and V is TRBV11-3, with 8 bases aligning to TRBD1. The CDR3 loop spans 15 amino acids. Germline CDR1 reads SGHNT; CDR2 reads YENEEA. Trimming at V came to 5 bases and at J to 0 bases, leaving 5 bases not matched to a gene. CDR3 protein: CASSLQGALNTEAFF. CDR3 nucleotide sequence: TGTGCCAGCAGCCTTCAGGGGGCCTTGAACACTGAAGCTTTCTTT.

The rearrangement links TRBV11-3 to TRBJ1-3; the D is unclear. Germline lookup yields CDR1 SGHNT and CDR2 YENEEA. The CDR3 runs 15 residues. The V end was cut by 6 bases, the J end by 0 bases, with 12 bases between. The CDR3 sequence is CASSSWESSGNTIYF. CDR3 DNA sequence: TGTGCCAGCAGTTCTTGGGAGAGCTCTGGAAACACCATATATTTT.

This chain joins TRBV7-3 and TRBJ2-1; 12 bases align to TRBD2. J gave up 10 bases and V 1 base, and 5 bases lay outside the gene matches. Germline CDR1 is SGHTA and CDR2 is FQGTGA. This CDR3 is 15 amino acids long. In nucleotides, the CDR3 is TGTGCCAGCAGCTTAAGTGGACTAGCGGGAAACGAGCAGTTCTTC. It encodes CASSLSGLAGNEQFF.

This clone showed up just once. J is TRBJ2-7 and V is TRBV7-6; no reliable D call. The CDR3 has 17 amino acids. From germline, CDR1 is SGHVS and CDR2 FNYEAQ. The V end was cut by 5 bases, the J end by 3 bases, with 23 bases between. The CDR3 spells CASSPTEYSHYDYEQYF. As DNA, the CDR3 is TGTGCCAGCAGCCCAACCGAGTACTCTCACTACGACTACGAGCAGTACTTC.

This chain uses TRBV5-1 with TRBJ1-1; tentative D call: TRBD1 (6 bases). The germline CDR1 and CDR2 sequences are SGHRS and YFSETQ. CDR3 size: 14 residues. Trimming took off 1 base at V and 3 bases at J, with 10 bases between the two ends. CDR3 nucleotide sequence: TGCGCCAGCAGCTTGCCAGGGGAGTACACTGAAGCTTTCTTT. This translates into CASSLPGEYTEAFF. Looking up the rest from reference TRBV5-1 and TRBJ1-1 gives the full variable domain: KAGVTQTPRYLIKTRGQQVTLSCSPISGHRSVSWYQQTPGQGLQFLFEYFSETQRNKGNFPGRFSGRQFSNSRSEMNVSTLELGDSALYLCASSLPGEYTEAFFGQGTRLTVV.

This chain uses TRBV4-2 with TRBJ1-3; D gene unclear. Germline values: CDR1 LGHNA, CDR2 YNFKEQ. The CDR3 length is 16 residues. Trimming stripped 0 bases from V and 2 bases from J, with 11 bases between. DNA of the CDR3: TGTGCCAGCAGCCAAGATCGCGGTAGCCCTGGAAACACCATATATTTT. Amino acids: CASSQDRGSPGNTIYF.

J is TRBJ2-1 and V is TRBV18, with 9 bases that match TRBD2. Germline CDR1 KGHSH, CDR2 LQKENI. Losses at the gene ends were 0 bases for V and 2 bases for J; bases not matched to a gene: 14. The CDR3 runs to 20 residues. The CDR3 sequence: CASSPPGAYAGGFAYNEQFF. The CDR3 coding sequence is TGTGCCAGCTCACCACCGGGGGCCTACGCGGGAGGGTTCGCCTACAATGAGCAGTTCTTC.

The chain uses TRBV7-8 and TRBJ1-2; the match to TRBD1 covers 7 bases. The CDR3 contains 15 residues. J was trimmed by 2 bases and V by 0 bases; bases with no gene match: 3. Germline CDR1 and CDR2: SGHVS and FQNEAQ. CDR3 loop: CASSLAGTANYGYTF. Written as DNA, the CDR3 is TGTGCCAGCAGCTTAGCGGGGACAGCCAACTATGGCTACACCTTC.

The rearrangement joins TRBV5-1 to TRBJ2-2; D ambiguous. Per germline, CDR1 SGHRS and CDR2 YFSETQ. The CDR3 has 12 amino acids. V lost 2 bases and J lost 4, with 3 bases in between. CDR3 sequence: CASSFSTGELFF. The CDR3 coding sequence is TGCGCCAGCAGCTTTAGCACCGGGGAGCTGTTTTTT.

Here the CDR3 reads CASSRGSGEQYF. CDR3 DNA: TGTGCCAGCAGCCGGGGGTCCGGGGAGCAGTACTTC. The chain has TRBV5-5 and TRBJ2-7, with D possibly matching TRBD2 (6 bases). Germline CDR1 and CDR2: SGHKS and YYEKEE (reference sequence). The CDR3 has 12 residues. The V gene lost 4 bases and the J gene lost 7 bases, with 12 bases spanning the gap.

The chain carries TRBV5-5 and TRBJ2-4; the match to TRBD1 covers 9 bases. Germline-derived CDR1 and CDR2 are SGHKS and YYEKEE (reference sequence). The junction had 16 bases not matched to a gene; V was cut back by 3 bases and J by 15 bases. The CDR3 runs 15 residues. CDR3 protein: CASSSLGQGSRTVYF. DNA of the CDR3: TGTGCCAGCAGCTCCCTGGGACAGGGTTCACGGACTGTGTACTTC.